This T cell receptor beta chain came from a study of cytomegalovirus exposure and HLA in healthy donors. Study at large: The roughly 130 validation repertoires used the same platform as the roughly 670 first-cohort repertoires, a later analysis reported. The study's findings and limits: Testing in vitro showed a few CMV-associated chains specific for CMV antigens. Overall, approximately 180 TCR beta chains were annotated as cytomegalovirus-associated. The dataset shows that most TCR sequences were rare, while some public TCRs occurred in many donors.

To note about this clone: Its antigen is undetermined.

This table comes from immunoSEQ multiplex PCR, and its TCRdb copy is limited to in-frame clones, with some not included. The sample contains some 130,000 clones, roughly four fifths of which appear only once. Germline V gives CDR1 LGHNT, CDR2 FRNRAP. The CDR3 is made up of 15 amino acids. V was trimmed by 10 bases and J by 2 bases, leaving 19 bases between them. This receptor was obtained from a man aged 30-40 years in good health and CMV-seropositive. V and J are TRBV12-5 and TRBJ2-3, with TRBD2 as a possible D gene (5 bases). The sample comprised PBMCs. The CDR3 DNA is TGTGCTACGGCCCCCGGGAACGGTGACACAGATACGCAGTATTTT. Translation: CATAPGNGDTDTQYF. The whole variable domain, remainder taken from reference TRBV12-5 and TRBJ2-3, is DARVTQTPRHKVTEMGQEVTMRCQPILGHNTVFWYRQTMMQGLELLAYFRNRAPLDDSGMPKDRFSAEMPDATLATLKIQPSEPRDSAVYFCATAPGNGDTDTQYFGPGTRLTVL.